The clone carrying this T cell receptor beta chain was detected a few times. Its antigen is undetermined. A UMI-containing oligonucleotide was joined by 3' ligation to the TCR cDNA template. This specimen belongs to a study of naive and memory T cell subsets. The study, taken as a whole, reports: The RNA method is potentially sensitive to activation and differentiation changes.

Four PCR rounds used nested alpha and beta constant region primers plus the SP2 primer. For blood and skin samples, reverse transcription used TCR alpha and beta constant primers. TCRdb used MiXCR to reprocess the 5' RACE reads, holding one entry per CDR3 protein. The sample lists about 32,000 distinct CDR3 sequences, 16% occurring once. V lost 1 base and J lost 9, with 12 bases in between. There are 13 residues in the CDR3. Germline V gives CDR1 SGHTA, CDR2 FQGNSA. The genes are TRBV7-2 and TRBJ1-1, with D perhaps matching TRBD1 (5 bases). This TCR was sampled from a female donor in good health. The CDR3: CASSLETHRKAFF. The CDR3 nucleotides are TGTGCCAGCAGCTTAGAGACCCACAGGAAAGCTTTCTTT.